A selection of T cell receptor beta chains follows, all from one sample in a study of CD8+CD57+ T cells in acquired aplastic anemia. TCRdb re-called the reads through MiXCR, storing one row per CDR3 protein. The sample comprises approximately 380,000 distinct CDR3 sequences, 65% to 75% of which are singletons, and 3.5% to 4.5% rests with the top ten. Sequenced sample: sorted CD4+, CD8+, or CD8+CD57+ T cells (not recorded which) from PBMCs. The receptors shown here come from a human donor in good health, serving as a control. CDR3s include the opening cysteine and the closing phenylalanine or tryptophan. Fields, in order: CDR3 protein, CDR3 DNA, D gene, clone size, J gene, V gene. The D gene is left open where the match is weak. Rows give clone size only sometimes, using once, few, many, or a class for an expanded clone.

CATSDVGVDPTDTQYF	TGTGCCACCAGTGATGTAGGGGTCGACCCCACAGATACGCAGTATTTT	NA	many	TRBJ2-3	TRBV24-1
CASRDDKPGGYTF	TGTGCCAGCAGAGACGACAAGCCCGGTGGCTACACCTTC	NA	NA	TRBJ1-2	TRBV2
CASSINGQGGARGQYF	TGTGCCAGTAGTATAAATGGGCAGGGGGGAGCTAGGGGGCAGTACTTC	NA	NA	TRBJ2-7	TRBV19
CASSLWRRNSEAFF	TGTGCCAGCAGCTTATGGCGCCGTAACTCTGAAGCTTTCTTT	NA	NA	TRBJ1-1	TRBV7-3
CATSDSQTTDTQYF	TGTGCCACCAGTGACTCCCAAACTACAGATACGCAGTATTTT	NA	NA	TRBJ2-3	TRBV9
CASVPVGGALLGYTF	TGTGCCAGCGTACCTGTGGGGGGCGCGTTGCTTGGCTACACCTTC	NA	NA	TRBJ1-2	TRBV27
CASSPGQGANSPLHF	TGCGCCAGCAGCCCTGGACAGGGGGCGAATTCACCCCTCCACTTT	TRBD1	NA	TRBJ1-6	TRBV4-3
CATSTGYPYGYTF	TGTGCCACGTCGACAGGGTACCCTTATGGCTACACCTTC	TRBD1	NA	TRBJ1-2	TRBV24-1
CASSFQERVEQYF	TGTGCCAGCAGCTTCCAAGAGAGGGTGGAGCAGTACTTC	NA	NA	TRBJ2-7	TRBV5-4
CASSDPTSPKETQYF	TGCGCCAGCAGTGACCCGACTAGTCCTAAGGAAACGCAGTATTTT	NA	few	TRBJ2-3	TRBV10-2
CATSGLGADTQYF	TGTGCCACCTCCGGACTAGGCGCAGATACGCAGTATTTT	TRBD2	NA	TRBJ2-3	TRBV24-1
CASSFDLHNAYTF	TGCGCCAGCAGCTTCGACCTGCATAACGCCTACACCTTC	NA	NA	TRBJ1-2	TRBV7-3
CASSRSGGTQEGHEQFF	TGTGCCAGCAGCCGATCGGGGGGGACACAGGAGGGGCATGAGCAGTTCTTC	TRBD2	many	TRBJ2-1	TRBV9
CASSEGGEETQYF	TGTGCCAGCAGTGAAGGTGGGGAAGAGACCCAGTACTTC	NA	many	TRBJ2-5	TRBV6-1
CASSLVPEGYEQYF	TGTGCCAGCAGTTTGGTACCGGAAGGCTACGAGCAGTACTTC	NA	NA	TRBJ2-7	TRBV6-6
CASSISPVYTDTQYF	TGTGCCAGCAGTATATCCCCAGTCTACACAGATACGCAGTATTTT	NA	NA	TRBJ2-3	TRBV9
CASSSRGQGAREQYF	TGTGCCAGCAGCTCACGTGGACAGGGGGCTCGCGAGCAGTACTTC	TRBD1	NA	TRBJ2-7	TRBV7-2
CASSLSRVHGYTF	TGTGCCAGCAGCTTGAGCAGGGTACATGGCTACACCTTC	NA	NA	TRBJ1-2	TRBV7-3
CAIKPQGARDTQYF	TGTGCCATCAAGCCACAGGGGGCTAGAGATACGCAGTATTTT	TRBD1	NA	TRBJ2-3	TRBV10-3
CATGSSSYEQYF	TGTGCCACGGGGTCTAGCTCCTACGAGCAGTACTTC	NA	NA	TRBJ2-7	TRBV10-3
CAISESHGNYGYTF	TGTGCCATCAGTGAGTCACACGGTAACTATGGCTACACCTTC	NA	few	TRBJ1-2	TRBV10-3
CASSVALAGDTDTQYF	TGTGCCAGCAGCGTAGCGCTAGCGGGGGACACAGATACGCAGTATTTT	TRBD2	many	TRBJ2-3	TRBV9
CATSRDAGVSSHEQYF	TGTGCCACCAGCAGAGACGCAGGGGTAAGCTCTCACGAGCAGTACTTC	NA	NA	TRBJ2-7	TRBV15
CASSSGREAFF	TGTGCCAGCAGCTCAGGACGTGAAGCTTTCTTC	NA	NA	TRBJ1-1	TRBV9
CASSQGGGADAYF	TGTGCCAGCAGCCAGGGGGGGGGGGCTGATGCCTACTTC	TRBD1	NA	TRBJ1-1	TRBV7-3
CASSLVGGGAYEQFF	TGTGCCAGCAGCTTAGTCGGCGGGGGGGCGTATGAGCAGTTCTTC	TRBD2	NA	TRBJ2-1	TRBV7-3
CASIPVEAFF	TGTGCCAGCATTCCCGTCGAAGCTTTCTTT	NA	NA	TRBJ1-1	TRBV12-3/TRBV12-4
CASSSADWGNEQFF	TGTGCCAGCAGCTCAGCAGACTGGGGCAATGAGCAGTTCTTC	NA	many	TRBJ2-1	TRBV5-8
CASVTRQGETQYF	TGTGCTAGTGTCACCCGACAGGGAGAGACCCAGTACTTC	TRBD1	once	TRBJ2-5	TRBV12-5
CSARDAIQGNGYTF	TGCAGTGCTAGAGATGCAATACAGGGTAATGGCTACACCTTC	NA	NA	TRBJ1-2	TRBV20-1
CASSFRDRANYEQYF	TGTGCCAGCAGCTTTAGGGACAGGGCAAACTACGAGCAGTACTTC	TRBD1	few	TRBJ2-7	TRBV7-8
CASTLGKTTSYF	TGCGCCAGCACCTTGGGCAAAACTACGTCGTATTTT	NA	NA	TRBJ2-3	TRBV5-1
CASSLDRTGGGTTF	TGTGCCAGCAGCTTAGACAGGACGGGGGGCGGCACCACCTTC	NA	NA	TRBJ1-2	TRBV7-9
CASSAPDRHPGNTIYF	TGTGCCAGTAGTGCTCCGGACCGCCACCCTGGAAACACCATATATTTT	NA	NA	TRBJ1-3	TRBV19
CAGSDFYGWDVETQYF	TGTGCCGGCAGTGATTTTTACGGATGGGACGTTGAGACCCAGTACTTC	NA	NA	TRBJ2-5	TRBV6-1
CASFELALNEQFF	TGTGCCAGCTTTGAACTAGCGTTGAATGAGCAGTTCTTC	TRBD2	many	TRBJ2-1	TRBV12-3/TRBV12-4
CASSVGAGGAGYGYTF	TGTGCCAGCAGCGTAGGGGCAGGGGGCGCGGGCTATGGCTACACCTTC	TRBD1	NA	TRBJ1-2	TRBV9
CASSPWAGTGNYNSPLHF	TGTGCCAGCAGCCCGTGGGCCGGGACAGGGAACTATAATTCACCCCTCCACTTT	TRBD1	NA	TRBJ1-6	TRBV11-3
CASSPRGTGANTEAFF	TGTGCCAGCAGCCCGCGCGGGACAGGTGCTAACACTGAAGCTTTCTTT	TRBD1	NA	TRBJ1-1	TRBV7-8
CASSLDPSGNTIYIYF	TGTGCCAGCAGCTTGGATCCCTCTGGAAACACCATATATATATATTTT	NA	once	TRBJ1-3	TRBV7-9